Following are 9 T cell receptor beta chains from one sample sequenced in a study of CD8+ T cells in alopecia areata. RNA, once extracted, was reverse transcribed into cDNA for use as the sequencing template. Assay: immunoSEQ multiplex PCR; the TCRdb copy retains only in-frame clones and omits some. The data contain 200,000 to 250,000 clones, about 53% of them singletons. Source: CD4+ T cells sorted from blood, taken at week 0. These receptors all come from a human donor with alopecia areata.

To note about this clone: Germline and junction disagree at one end, which may indicate a read error. The V and J genes are TRBV7-7 and TRBJ2-5; 9 nucleotides agree with TRBD1. Germline V gene lookup returns CDR1 SSHAT and CDR2 FNYEAQ (reference sequence). This CDR3 has 14 amino acids. In DNA form, the CDR3 reads TGTGCTAGCAGCAAAGGACAGGGGAGAGAGACCCAGTACTTC. Protein sequence: CASSKGQGRETQYF.

This clone was counted a few times. The rearrangement links TRBV30 to TRBJ1-2; weak D call: TRBD1 (6 bases). CDR1 is GTSNPN and CDR2 is SVGIG in the germline V gene (reference sequence). V was cut by 5 bases and J by 7 bases, with 14 bases left in between. The CDR3 totals 12 residues. The DNA for the CDR3 is TGTGCCTGGCAACAGGGAGGTGGTGGCTACACCTTC. As protein: CAWQQGGGGYTF.

The CDR3 is CASSKLITYNEQFF. As DNA, the CDR3 is TGTGCCAGCAGTAAACTAATCACCTACAATGAGCAGTTCTTC. The chain has TRBV2 and TRBJ2-1; D not resolved. CDR3 length equals 14 residues. In germline, CDR1 is SNHLY, CDR2 FYNNEI. Between the trimmed V and J ends, which lost 5 bases and 2 bases, there was a span of 10 bases.

The CDR3 loop reads CASSANMNTEAFF. The CDR3 DNA is TGTGCCAGCAGTGCCAACATGAACACTGAAGCTTTCTTT. This chain uses TRBV25-1 with TRBJ1-1; D uncertain. The CDR3 is 13 amino acids. Trimming shortened V by 4 bases and J by 0 bases, and 6 bases separated the two germline ends. From germline, CDR1 is MGHDK and CDR2 SYGVNS.

CDR3 loop: CASSPSGEQYF. The CDR3 bases are TGTGCCAGCAGTCCCTCGGGGGAGCAGTACTTC. The chain is built from TRBV6-6 and TRBJ2-7, with D possibly TRBD2 on 5 matching bases. The germline gives CDR1 MNHNY, CDR2 SVGAGI (reference sequence). The V and J ends lost 5 bases and 7 bases respectively, with 9 bases between them. There are 11 residues in the CDR3.

Turning to this clone: The identical CDR3 is also encoded by other nucleotide sequences in the sample. This chain links TRBV5-1 with TRBJ2-1; maybe TRBD2 (5 bases). Trimming took off 0 bases at V and 0 bases at J, with 7 bases between the two ends. CDR1 and CDR2 from the germline V gene are SGHRS and YFSETQ. The CDR3 has 15 amino acids. The CDR3 region has the DNA TGCGCCAGCAGCTTGGCGGGGAGCTCCTACAATGAGCAGTTCTTC. Its protein is CASSLAGSSYNEQFF. Full variable domain (outside the CDR3, taken from reference TRBV5-1 and TRBJ2-1): KAGVTQTPRYLIKTRGQQVTLSCSPISGHRSVSWYQQTPGQGLQFLFEYFSETQRNKGNFPGRFSGRQFSNSRSEMNVSTLELGDSALYLCASSLAGSSYNEQFFGPGTRLTVL.

The rearrangement links TRBV5-4 to TRBJ1-2; 8 nucleotides agree with TRBD1. Germline V gives CDR1 SGHNT, CDR2 YYREEE (reference sequence). This CDR3 spans 14 amino acids. V gave up 1 base and J gave up 6 bases; unmatched junction bases: 5. DNA for the CDR3: TGTGCCAGCAGCTTGTGGGACAGGCGCCATGGCTACACCTTC. It codes for CASSLWDRRHGYTF.

The chain has TRBV30 and TRBJ2-1; D is ambiguous. The CDR3 is 10 residues long. V dropped 6 bases and J dropped 15 bases, with 15 bases sitting between them. Germline CDR1 GTSNPN, CDR2 SVGIG (reference sequence). The CDR3 DNA sequence: TGTGCCTGTGCCCGCATCGATCCGTTCTTC. This encodes CACARIDPFF.

The CDR3 region is CSVGIGGQPQHF. In DNA form, the CDR3 reads TGCAGCGTCGGAATTGGGGGTCAGCCCCAGCATTTT. The rearrangement links TRBV29-1 to TRBJ1-5; possibly TRBD1 for D (5 bases). Germline lookup yields CDR1 SQVTM and CDR2 ANQGSEA. The V end lost 6 bases, the J end lost 6 bases, and 12 bases lay between the germline ends. CDR3 length: 12 residues.